This TCR beta chain was captured in a study of shared clonotypes between healthy human individuals. Every unsorted PBMC PCR replicate was loaded with 250 to 300 ng DNA, approximately 30,000 T cell genomes. Here immunoSEQ multiplex PCR was the method, and the copy in TCRdb shows in-frame clones only, minus some. This table holds around 500,000 clones, approximately 78% found once. The study drew all its donors from Caucasian adults living in Nashville, Tennessee. This CDR3 has 14 residues. Germline V CDR1 and CDR2: SGHRS, YFSETQ. V was trimmed by 0 bases and J by 9 bases, leaving 15 bases between them.

The TCR was taken from a woman aged 40-49 years in good health. Some clones in this sample may be carry-over from other donors' samples. J is TRBJ1-1 and V is TRBV5-1; D is unresolved. Input material: PBMCs. CDR3 DNA sequence: TGCGCCAGCAGCTTGGAGCAGGCCGCGGGAAAAGCTTTCTTT. Amino acids: CASSLEQAAGKAFF.